This TCR beta chain was identified during a study of shared clonotypes between healthy human individuals. Across the study: The study drew on a couple of women and a few men aged 18 to 49 as donors.

An assay was performed, and its level was deep. The material for each subset, its genomic DNA, was split evenly across several immunoSEQ plates. Sequencing was performed with immunoSEQ multiplex PCR; in TCRdb, only in-frame clones are kept and a portion is missing. The repertoire consists of around 500,000 clones, with approximately 82% occurring once and the leading ten covering more than 10%. This clone has only a few counts. V lost 4 bases and J lost 3; bases outside the gene matches: 10. The CDR3 runs 15 residues. Germline-derived CDR1 and CDR2 are SGHKS and YYEKEE (reference sequence). All donors were healthy HIV-negative adults lacking recent acute infections or vaccinations.

This TCR derives from a woman aged 40 to 49 in good health. Some clones in this sample may be carry-over from other donors' samples. The V and J genes are TRBV5-5 and TRBJ2-7, with TRBD2 matching over 7 bases. The sequenced sample was PBMCs. CDR3 DNA: TGTGCCAGCAGCCGCGAGGTGGGGACTATCTACGAGCAGTACTTC. It encodes CASSREVGTIYEQYF.